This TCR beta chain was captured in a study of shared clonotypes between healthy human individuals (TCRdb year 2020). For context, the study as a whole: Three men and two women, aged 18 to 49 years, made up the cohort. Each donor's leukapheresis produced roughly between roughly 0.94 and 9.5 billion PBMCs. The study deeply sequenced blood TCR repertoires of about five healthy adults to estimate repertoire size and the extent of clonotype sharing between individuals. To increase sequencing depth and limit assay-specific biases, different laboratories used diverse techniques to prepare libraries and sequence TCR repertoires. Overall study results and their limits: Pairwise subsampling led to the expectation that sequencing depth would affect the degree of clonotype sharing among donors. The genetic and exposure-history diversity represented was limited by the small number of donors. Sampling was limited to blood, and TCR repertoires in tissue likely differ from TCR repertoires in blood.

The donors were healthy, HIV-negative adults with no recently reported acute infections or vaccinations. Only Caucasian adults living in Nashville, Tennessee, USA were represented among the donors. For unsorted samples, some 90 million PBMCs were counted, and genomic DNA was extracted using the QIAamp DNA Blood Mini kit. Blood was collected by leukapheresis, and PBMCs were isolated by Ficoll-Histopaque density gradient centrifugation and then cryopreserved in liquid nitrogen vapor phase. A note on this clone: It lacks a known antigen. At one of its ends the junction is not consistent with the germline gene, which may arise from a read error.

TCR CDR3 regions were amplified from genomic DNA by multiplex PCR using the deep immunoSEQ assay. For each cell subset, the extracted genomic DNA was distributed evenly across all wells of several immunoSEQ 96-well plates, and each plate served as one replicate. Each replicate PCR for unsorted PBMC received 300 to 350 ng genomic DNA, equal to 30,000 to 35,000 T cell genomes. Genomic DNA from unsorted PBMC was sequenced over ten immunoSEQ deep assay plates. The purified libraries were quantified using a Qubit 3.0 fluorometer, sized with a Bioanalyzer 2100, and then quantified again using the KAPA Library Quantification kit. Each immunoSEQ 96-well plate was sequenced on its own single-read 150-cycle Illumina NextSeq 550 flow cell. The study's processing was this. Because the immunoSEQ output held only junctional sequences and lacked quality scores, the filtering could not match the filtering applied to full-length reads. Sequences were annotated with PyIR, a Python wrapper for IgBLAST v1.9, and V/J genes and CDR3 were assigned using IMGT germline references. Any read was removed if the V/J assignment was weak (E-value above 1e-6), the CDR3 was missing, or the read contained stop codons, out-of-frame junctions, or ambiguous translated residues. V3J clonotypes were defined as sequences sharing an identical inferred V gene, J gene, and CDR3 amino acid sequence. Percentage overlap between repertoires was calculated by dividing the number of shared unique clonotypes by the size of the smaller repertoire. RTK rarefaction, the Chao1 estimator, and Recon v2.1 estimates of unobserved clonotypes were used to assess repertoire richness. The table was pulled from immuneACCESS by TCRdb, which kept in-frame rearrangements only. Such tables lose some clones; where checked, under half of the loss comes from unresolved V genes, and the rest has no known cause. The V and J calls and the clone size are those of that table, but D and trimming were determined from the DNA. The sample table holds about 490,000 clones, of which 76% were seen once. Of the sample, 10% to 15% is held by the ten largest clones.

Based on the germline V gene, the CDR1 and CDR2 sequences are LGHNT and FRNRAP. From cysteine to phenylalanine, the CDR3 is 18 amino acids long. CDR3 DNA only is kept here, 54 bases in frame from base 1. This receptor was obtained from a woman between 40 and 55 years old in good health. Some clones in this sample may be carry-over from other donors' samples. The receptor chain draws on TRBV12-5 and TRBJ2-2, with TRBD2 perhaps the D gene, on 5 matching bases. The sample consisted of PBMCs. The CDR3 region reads CASGLVPSKRAEHRGAVF. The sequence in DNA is TGTGCTAGTGGTTTGGTACCCAGTAAACGGGCTGAACACCGGGGAGCTGTTTTT. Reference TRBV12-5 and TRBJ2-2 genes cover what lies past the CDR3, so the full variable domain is DARVTQTPRHKVTEMGQEVTMRCQPILGHNTVFWYRQTMMQGLELLAYFRNRAPLDDSGMPKDRFSAEMPDATLATLKIQPSEPRDSAVYFCASGLVPSKRAEHRGAVFGEGSRLTVL.